This T cell receptor (beta chain) was recorded in a study of cytomegalovirus exposure and HLA in healthy donors. Study-level findings and limits: TCR beta V- and J-gene trimming, according to a later analysis, was linked to a missense DCLRE1C variant. One later analysis reportedly identified an Asian-associated ancestry cluster that showed fewer N-insertions than the roughly 670-donor mean.

The PCR employed 60 Vbeta primers together with 13 Jbeta primers. This table comes from immunoSEQ multiplex PCR, and its TCRdb copy is limited to in-frame clones, with some not included. The data contain about 200,000 clones, 76% of them singletons. Concerning this clone: Its antigen is not known.

The germline V gene encodes CDR1 SGHAT and CDR2 FQNNGV. The V and J ends lost 2 bases and 4 bases, in that order; junction bases with no gene match: 5. The CDR3 is made up of 16 amino acids. The sequenced sample consisted of PBMCs. The genes are TRBV11-2 and TRBJ2-6, with 7 bases identical to TRBD1. The clonotype originates from a man aged 18 to 30 in good health and CMV-seronegative. Here the CDR3 DNA reads TGTGCCAGCAGCTTACGTAGGGGGCAAGGGGCCAACGTCCTGACTTTC. It specifies CASSLRRGQGANVLTF. Drawing the rest from reference TRBV11-2 and TRBJ2-6, the complete variable domain is EAGVAQSPRYKIIEKRQSVAFWCNPISGHATLYWYQQILGQGPKLLIQFQNNGVVDDSQLPKDRFSAERLKGVDSTLKIQPAKLEDSAVYLCASSLRRGQGANVLTFGAGSRLTVL.